Listed here is a single T cell receptor (beta chain). With 5 bases removed from V and 6 bases from J, the gap between germline ends came to 14 bases. Germline CDR1 SNHLY, CDR2 FYNNEI. CDR3 length: 13 residues. The sample originates from a study of cytomegalovirus exposure and HLA in healthy donors. The PCR made use of 60 Vbeta and 13 Jbeta primers. Measured with immunoSEQ multiplex PCR; TCRdb has only the in-frame clones, and not every one. The sample lists about 130,000 clones, approximately 74% occurring once. Sequencing was performed on PBMCs. The origin of this receptor is a man aged 18 to 29 in good health and CMV-seropositive. This chain links TRBV2 with TRBJ2-7; D is possibly TRBD2 (6 bases). The CDR3 bases are TGTGCCAGCAGTTCGGAGGGCCAGCGCGAGCAGTACTTC. Protein: CASSSEGQREQYF.